Below, 4 T cell receptor beta chains from the same sample are listed, as sequenced in a study of cytomegalovirus exposure and HLA in healthy donors. The PCR used 60 Vbeta and 13 Jbeta primers. Profiled with immunoSEQ multiplex PCR; TCRdb holds only in-frame clones, not every one. This table holds approximately 97,000 clones, approximately 72% found once. The sequencing input was PBMCs. These receptors came from a woman aged 40 to 55 in good health and CMV-seropositive.

The J gene is TRBJ2-3, the V gene TRBV6-5; D is undetermined. Trimming shortened V by 0 bases and J by 3 bases, and 7 bases separated the two germline ends. Germline CDR1 MNHEY, CDR2 SVGAGI. This CDR3 region has 14 residues. The CDR3 DNA reads as TGTGCCAGCAGTTACTCTGCGGTGACAGATACGCAGTATTTT. Translation: CASSYSAVTDTQYF.

The chain links TRBV30 to TRBJ1-1; no reliable D call. Germline loops: CDR1 GTSNPN, CDR2 SVGIG (reference sequence). The V end was cut by 4 bases, the J end by 1 base, with 10 bases between. The CDR3 length is 13 residues. In DNA, the CDR3 is TGTGCCTGGAACGTGGGAGGGAACACTGAAGCTTTCTTT. Protein sequence: CAWNVGGNTEAFF.

The chain uses TRBV29-1 and TRBJ1-6; D not certain. From germline, CDR1 is SQVTM and CDR2 ANQGSEA. This CDR3 region has 12 residues. DNA for the CDR3: TGCGCAGCGAGCTCCTATAATTCACCCCTCCACTTT. Its protein product is CAASSYNSPLHF.

This sequence joins TRBV6-5 and TRBJ1-1; no definite D call. Germline V gene sequence: CDR1 MNHEY, CDR2 SVGAGI. V lost 2 bases, J lost 0 bases, and 4 bases lay in between. This CDR3 region has 13 residues. This CDR3 reads CASSYTVNTEAFF. CDR3 nucleotides: TGTGCCAGCAGTTACACGGTGAACACTGAAGCTTTCTTT.